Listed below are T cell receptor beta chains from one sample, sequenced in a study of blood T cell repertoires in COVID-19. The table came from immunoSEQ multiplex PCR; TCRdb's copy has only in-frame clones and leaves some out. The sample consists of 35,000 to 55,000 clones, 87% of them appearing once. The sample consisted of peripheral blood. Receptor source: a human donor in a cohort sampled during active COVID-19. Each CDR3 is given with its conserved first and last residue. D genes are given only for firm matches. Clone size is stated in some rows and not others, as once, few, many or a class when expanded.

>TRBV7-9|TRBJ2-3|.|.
CASSPPGGPSTDTQYF
TGTGCCAGCAGCCCCCCCGGGGGGCCAAGCACAGATACGCAGTATTTT
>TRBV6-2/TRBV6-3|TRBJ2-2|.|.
CASSWVPPSGELFF
TGTGCCAGCAGTTGGGTGCCGCCTAGCGGGGAGCTGTTTTTT
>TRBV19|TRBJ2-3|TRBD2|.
CASSPTGTSSDTQYF
TGTGCCAGTAGCCCTACCGGGACTAGTTCGGATACGCAGTATTTT
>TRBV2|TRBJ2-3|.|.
CASSSADTQYF
TGTGCCAGCAGTTCGGCAGATACGCAGTATTTT
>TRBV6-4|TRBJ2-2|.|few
CASSDYQATNTGELFF
TGTGCCAGCAGTGACTACCAGGCTACGAACACCGGGGAGCTGTTTTTT
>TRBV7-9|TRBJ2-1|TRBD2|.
CASSPQASGRALNEQFF
TGTGCCAGCAGCCCGCAGGCTAGCGGGAGGGCCCTCAATGAGCAGTTCTTC
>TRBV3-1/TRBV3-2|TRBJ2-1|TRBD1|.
CASSLYRTGEQFF
TGTGCCAGCAGCCTTTATAGGACAGGGGAGCAGTTCTTC
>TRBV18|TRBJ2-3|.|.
CASSPEDTQYF
TGTGCCAGCTCACCAGAGGATACGCAGTATTTT
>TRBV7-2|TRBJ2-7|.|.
CASSSPRTGHYEQYF
TGTGCCAGCAGCTCCCCACGTACAGGGCATTACGAGCAGTACTTC
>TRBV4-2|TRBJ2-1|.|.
CASSQEQGRNEQFF
TGTGCCAGCAGCCAAGAACAGGGTAGGAATGAGCAGTTCTTC
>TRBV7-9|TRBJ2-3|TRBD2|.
CASSFGGGGNTDTQYF
TGTGCCAGCAGCTTCGGGGGGGGCGGGAACACAGATACGCAGTATTTT
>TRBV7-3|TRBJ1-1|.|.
CASSPHGGTGVQAFF
TGTGCCAGCAGCCCCCACGGAGGGACCGGGGTCCAAGCTTTCTTT
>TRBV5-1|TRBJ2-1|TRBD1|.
CASTTTGGDSNEQFF
TGCGCCAGCACCACCACAGGGGGCGACAGCAATGAGCAGTTCTTC
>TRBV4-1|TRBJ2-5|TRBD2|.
CASSRLQRELGETQYF
TGCGCCAGCAGCCGGCTACAGCGGGAGCTCGGGGAGACCCAGTACTTC
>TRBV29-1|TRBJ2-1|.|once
CSVEVGAEQFF
TGCAGCGTTGAAGTGGGGGCTGAGCAGTTCTTC
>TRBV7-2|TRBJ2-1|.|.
CASGLRGYNEQFF
TGTGCCAGCGGGCTCCGGGGCTACAATGAGCAGTTCTTC
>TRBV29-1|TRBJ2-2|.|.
CSVYIDRSGELFF
TGCAGCGTTTACATTGACAGGTCCGGGGAGCTGTTTTTT
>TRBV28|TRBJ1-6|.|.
CASSLGQYNSPLHF
TGTGCCAGCAGTTTAGGGCAGTATAATTCACCCCTCCACTTT
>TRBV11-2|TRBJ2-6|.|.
CASSLESGLFSGANVLTF
TGTGCCAGCAGCTTAGAGTCGGGACTTTTCTCTGGGGCCAACGTCCTGACTTTC
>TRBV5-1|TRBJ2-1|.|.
CASSFDRGSGFF
TGCGCCAGCAGCTTCGACCGGGGGTCTGGGTTCTTC
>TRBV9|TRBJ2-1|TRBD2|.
CASSTSGGSYNEQFF
TGTGCCAGCAGCACAAGCGGGGGCTCCTACAATGAGCAGTTCTTC
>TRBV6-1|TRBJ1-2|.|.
CASSDGGIRGSNYGYTF
TGTGCCAGCAGTGATGGGGGGATTCGGGGCTCTAACTATGGCTACACCTTC
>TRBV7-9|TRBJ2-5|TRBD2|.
CASSFSGGETQYF
TGTGCCAGCAGCTTTTCGGGAGGGGAGACCCAGTACTTC
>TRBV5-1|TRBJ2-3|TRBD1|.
CASSYGQGSQLDTQYF
TGCGCCAGCAGCTACGGACAGGGGTCCCAGTTGGATACGCAGTATTTT
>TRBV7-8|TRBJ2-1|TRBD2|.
CASSKGREGLNEQFF
TGTGCCAGCAGCAAGGGGCGGGAGGGCCTCAATGAGCAGTTCTTC